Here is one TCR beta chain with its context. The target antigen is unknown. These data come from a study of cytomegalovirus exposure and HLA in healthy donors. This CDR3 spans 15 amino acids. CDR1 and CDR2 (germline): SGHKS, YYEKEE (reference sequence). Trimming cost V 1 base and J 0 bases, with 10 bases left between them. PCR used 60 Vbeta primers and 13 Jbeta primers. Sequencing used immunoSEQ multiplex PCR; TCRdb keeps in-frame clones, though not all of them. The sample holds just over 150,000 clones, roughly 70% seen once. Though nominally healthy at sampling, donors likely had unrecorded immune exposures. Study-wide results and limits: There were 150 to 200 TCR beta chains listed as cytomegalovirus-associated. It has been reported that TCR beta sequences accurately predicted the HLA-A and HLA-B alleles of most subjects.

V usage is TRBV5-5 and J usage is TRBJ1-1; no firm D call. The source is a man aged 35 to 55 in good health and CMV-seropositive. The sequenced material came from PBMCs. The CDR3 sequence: CASSLRDTMNTEAFF. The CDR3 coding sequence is TGTGCCAGCAGCTTGCGAGACACCATGAACACTGAAGCTTTCTTT.